The 8 T cell receptor beta chains listed next were all sequenced from one sample in a study of cytomegalovirus exposure and HLA in healthy donors. PCR involved 60 Vbeta and 13 Jbeta primers. Using immunoSEQ multiplex PCR, the repertoire was profiled, and TCRdb retains in-frame clones only, with some absent. The sample consists of about 120,000 clones, 65% to 90% of them appearing once. The specimen was PBMCs. The receptor source for this set is a young woman in good health and CMV-seronegative.

The chain joins TRBV11-3 to TRBJ2-1; D is unclear. Germline CDR1 and CDR2: SGHNT and YENEEA. The CDR3 length is 17 residues. Trimming took 6 bases from V and 2 from J, leaving 20 bases between them. The CDR3 loop reads CASSPDYTETTYNEQFF. In nucleotides, the CDR3 is TGTGCCAGCAGTCCCGATTATACGGAGACCACCTACAATGAGCAGTTCTTC. The complete variable domain, with remaining parts taken from reference TRBV11-3 and TRBJ2-1, reads EAGVVQSPRYKIIEKKQPVAFWCNPISGHNTLYWYLQNLGQGPELLIRYENEEAVDDSQLPKDRFSAERLKGVDSTLKIQPAELGDSAVYLCASSPDYTETTYNEQFFGPGTRLTVL.

The chain uses TRBV28 and TRBJ2-5; 10 nucleotides line up with TRBD1. Germline trimming cut 3 bases from V and 7 bases from J; bases unmatched to any gene: 11. CDR1 is MDHEN, CDR2 SYDVKM, per germline. There are 16 residues in the CDR3. CDR3 bases: TGTGCCAGCAGTTTCGACGGGACAGGGGAGTTAGGGACCCAGTACTTC. This gives the protein CASSFDGTGELGTQYF.

This clone appeared a single time. The J gene is TRBJ2-3, the V gene TRBV5-1; TRBD2 is a possible D gene (6 bases). Germline CDR1 SGHRS, CDR2 YFSETQ. V lost 0 bases to trimming and J lost 1 base, with 15 bases between them. This CDR3 spans 17 amino acids. CDR3 loop: CASSLGGTREGTDTQYF. DNA for the CDR3: TGCGCCAGCAGCTTGGGTGGGACCAGGGAGGGCACAGATACGCAGTATTTT.

The chain uses TRBV29-1 and TRBJ1-3; no reliable D call. V lost 4 bases to trimming and J lost 6 bases, with 13 bases between them. The CDR3 contains 13 residues. Germline values: CDR1 SQVTM, CDR2 ANQGSEA. The CDR3 DNA is TGCAGCGTTGTTGCCACAGCCGAAAACACCATATATTTT. Translated: CSVVATAENTIYF.

CDR3 residues: CASRLWGSGGELFF. CDR3 nucleotides: TGTGCCAGCAGGCTGTGGGGAAGCGGCGGGGAGCTGTTTTTT. The chain links TRBV5-6 to TRBJ2-2; the D gene is possibly TRBD2 (5 bases). This CDR3 contains 14 residues. CDR1 is SGHDT and CDR2 is YYEEEE in the germline V gene. Trimming removed 5 bases at V and 7 bases at J, with 15 bases between.

This sequence joins TRBV6-6 and TRBJ2-1; the match to TRBD2 covers 8 bases. The CDR3 is 15 residues long. J lost 0 bases, V lost 6 bases, and 4 bases had no gene match. Germline V gene sequence: CDR1 MNHNY, CDR2 SVGAGI (reference sequence). This CDR3 reads CASSRSGSSYNEQFF. For the CDR3, the DNA is TGTGCCAGCAGCCGGAGCGGGAGCTCCTACAATGAGCAGTTCTTC.

The CDR3 here is CASTHRDRYEQYF. CDR3 nucleotides: TGTGCCAGCACCCACCGCGATCGGTACGAGCAGTACTTC. The V gene is TRBV7-9, the J gene TRBJ2-7; no definite D call. Trimming stripped 7 bases from V and 4 bases from J, with 14 bases between. The CDR3 covers 13 residues. Germline V gene lookup returns CDR1 SEHNR and CDR2 FQNEAQ (reference sequence).

The V and J genes are TRBV28 and TRBJ1-5, with 7 bases lining up with TRBD1. The J segment lost 0 bases and the V segment lost 4 bases, leaving 9 bases of the junction unmatched. CDR3 length: 17 amino acids. Germline values: CDR1 MDHEN, CDR2 SYDVKM. In DNA, the CDR3 is TGTGCCAGCAGTTCGGGACAGATTACCTATAGCAATCAGCCCCAGCATTTT. It yields the protein CASSSGQITYSNQPQHF.